This TCR beta chain emerged from a study of control samples from healthy donors and cancer patients. Generated by immunoSEQ multiplex PCR, the TCRdb table keeps only in-frame clones and is missing some. The table lists about 180,000 clones, roughly 92% of them singletons. V was pared by 8 bases and J by 4 bases, with 6 bases of the junction left unmatched. The length of the CDR3 is 15 residues. Germline V CDR1 and CDR2: MNHEY, SMNVEV (reference sequence). This clone was recorded only once. This chain connects TRBV27 to TRBJ2-1; 12 bases map to TRBD2. This sequence was found in a young man in good health. Input material: blood. CDR3 region: CASGLAGGPYNEQFF. CDR3 DNA sequence: TGTGCCAGCGGCCTAGCGGGAGGGCCGTACAATGAGCAGTTCTTC.